A selection of T cell receptor beta chains follows, all from one sample in a study of blood T cell repertoires in COVID-19. Using immunoSEQ multiplex PCR, the repertoire was profiled, and TCRdb retains in-frame clones only, with some absent. This table holds 140,000 to 150,000 clones, around four fifths found once. What was sequenced was PBMCs or T cells enriched from blood (not recorded which). These receptors were collected from a woman aged 50 to 65 who had recovered from COVID-19. CDR3s include the opening cysteine and the closing phenylalanine or tryptophan.

CDR3aa: CASSLALGTGSYGYTF
v_gene: TRBV28

CDR3aa: CASRMGGITEAFF
v_gene: TRBV6-5

CDR3aa: CASSQAGTVRYGYTF
v_gene: TRBV4-1

CDR3aa: CASSPAGGANEKLFF
v_gene: TRBV18

CDR3aa: CAISERGGFPLDYEQYF
v_gene: TRBV10-3

CDR3aa: CARILITGGLGHGNTIYF
v_gene: TRBV25-1

CDR3aa: CASSFSPRGDYNSPLHF
v_gene: TRBV5-5

CDR3aa: CSVASEGQPQHF
v_gene: TRBV29-1

CDR3aa: CASSQVPGGGNEQFF
v_gene: TRBV4-2

CDR3aa: CASSLTSSGNTIYF
v_gene: TRBV7-9

CDR3aa: CASSGGGLGLGYTF
v_gene: TRBV5-4

CDR3aa: CASSAGTGGSEKLFF
v_gene: TRBV10-2